Given below is one T cell receptor (beta chain) in context. The CDR3 contains 15 residues. CDR1 and CDR2 (germline): ENHRY, SYGVKD. This entry belongs to a study of T cells expressing NK-cell markers. Overall study context: Beta-chain profiling covered CD3+CD56+NKG2C+, CD3+CD56+NKG2C- and CD3+CD56-NKG2C+ sorted subsets.

TCRdb re-called the 5' RACE reads and shows each CDR3 protein once, DNA omitted. The sample table includes roughly 390,000 distinct CDR3 sequences. Sequencing was carried out using blood T cells: a sorted CD56 or NKG2C T cell subset, CD4+ or CD8+ T cells, or bulk PBMC T cells (not recorded which). The rearrangement links TRBV10-3 to TRBJ2-7; the D gene TCRdb calls, TRBD1, cannot be checked with no DNA. The receptor's source is a woman between 50 and 59 years old in good health. The CDR3 is CAISESGTGGYEQYF.